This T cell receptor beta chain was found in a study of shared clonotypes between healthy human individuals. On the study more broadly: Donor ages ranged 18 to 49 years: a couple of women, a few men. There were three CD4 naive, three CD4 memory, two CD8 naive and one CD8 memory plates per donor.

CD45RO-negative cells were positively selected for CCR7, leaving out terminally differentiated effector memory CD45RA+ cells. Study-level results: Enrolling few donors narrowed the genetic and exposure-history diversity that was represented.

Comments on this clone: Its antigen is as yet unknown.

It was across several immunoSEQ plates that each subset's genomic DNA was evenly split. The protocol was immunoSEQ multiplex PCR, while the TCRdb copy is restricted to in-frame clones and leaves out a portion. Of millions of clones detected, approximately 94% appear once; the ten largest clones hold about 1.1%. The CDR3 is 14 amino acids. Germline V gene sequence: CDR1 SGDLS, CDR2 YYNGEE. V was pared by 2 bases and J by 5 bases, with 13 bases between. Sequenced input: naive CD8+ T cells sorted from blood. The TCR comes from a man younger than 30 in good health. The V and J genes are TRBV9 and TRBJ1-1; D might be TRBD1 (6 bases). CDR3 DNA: TGTGCCAGCAGCGTCGACCCAGGGGAGACTGAAGCTTTCTTT. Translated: CASSVDPGETEAFF. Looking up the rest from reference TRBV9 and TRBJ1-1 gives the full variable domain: DSGVTQTPKHLITATGQRVTLRCSPRSGDLSVYWYQQSLDQGLQFLIQYYNGEERAKGNILERFSAQQFPDLHSELNLSSLELGDSALYFCASSVDPGETEAFFGQGTRLTVV.